The T cell receptor (beta chain) described here comes from a study of blood T cell repertoires in COVID-19. Study as a whole: COVID-19 samples from acute and convalescent phases originated in the United States, Italy and Spain. PBMCs, B-cell-depleted T cells, or T cells provided the cDNA or gDNA that made up the material.

Germline V lookup: CDR1 SGHVS, CDR2 FQNEAQ. CDR3 length: 13 residues. The V end lost 5 bases, the J end lost 5 bases, and 13 bases lay between the germline ends. Authors' data handling: Estimates of nucleated cell counts were drawn from the amplification of reference gene primers. Only in-frame clones appear in the TCRdb table, and some are missing; sequencing was by immunoSEQ multiplex PCR. V and J calls and clone size are copied from that table; D and trimming were computed from the DNA. The top ten hold approximately 30% of the sample, which has approximately 44,000 clones, approximately 79% seen once.

The sequencing sample was made of peripheral blood. The TCR sequence derives from a woman older than 75 with acute or convalescent COVID-19. This sequence joins TRBV7-8 and TRBJ2-7; a weak D match, TRBD1 (6 bases). CDR3 in amino acids: CASSIRTAHEQYF. The CDR3 DNA reads TGTGCCAGCAGCATAAGGACAGCCCACGAGCAGTACTTC.